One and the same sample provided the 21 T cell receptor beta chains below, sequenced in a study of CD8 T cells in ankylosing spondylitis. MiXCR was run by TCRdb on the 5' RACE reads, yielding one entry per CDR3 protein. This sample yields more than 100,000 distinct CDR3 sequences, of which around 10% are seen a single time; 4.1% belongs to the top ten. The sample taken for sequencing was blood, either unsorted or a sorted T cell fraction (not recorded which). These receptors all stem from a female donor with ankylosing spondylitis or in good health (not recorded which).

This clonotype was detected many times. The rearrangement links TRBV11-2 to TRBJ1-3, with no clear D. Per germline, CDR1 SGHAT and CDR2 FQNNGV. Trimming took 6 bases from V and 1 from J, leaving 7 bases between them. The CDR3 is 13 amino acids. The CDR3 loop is CASRSGSGNTIYF. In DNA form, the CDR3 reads TGTGCCAGCAGGAGTGGTTCTGGAAACACCATATATTTT.

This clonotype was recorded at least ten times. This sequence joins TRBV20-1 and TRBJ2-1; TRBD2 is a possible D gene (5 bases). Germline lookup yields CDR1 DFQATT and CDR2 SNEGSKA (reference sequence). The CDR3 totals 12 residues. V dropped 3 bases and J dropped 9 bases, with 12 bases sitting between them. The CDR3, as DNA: TGCAGTGCTAGTTTGGTGGACTCTGAGCAGTTCTTC. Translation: CSASLVDSEQFF.

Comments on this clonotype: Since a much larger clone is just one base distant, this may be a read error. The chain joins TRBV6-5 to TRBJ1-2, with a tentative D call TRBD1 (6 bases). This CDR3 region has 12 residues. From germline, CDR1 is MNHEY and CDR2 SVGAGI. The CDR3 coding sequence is TGTGCCAGCGTCGCACAGGGCTATGGCTACCCCTTC. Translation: CASVAQGYGYPF.

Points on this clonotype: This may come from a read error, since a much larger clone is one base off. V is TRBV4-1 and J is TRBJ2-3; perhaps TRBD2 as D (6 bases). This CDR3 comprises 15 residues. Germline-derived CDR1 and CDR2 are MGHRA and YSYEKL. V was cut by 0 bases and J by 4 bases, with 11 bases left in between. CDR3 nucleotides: TGCGCCAGCAGCCAAGATGGAGGGGACCCAGATACGCAGTATTTT. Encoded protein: CASSQDGGDPDTQYF.

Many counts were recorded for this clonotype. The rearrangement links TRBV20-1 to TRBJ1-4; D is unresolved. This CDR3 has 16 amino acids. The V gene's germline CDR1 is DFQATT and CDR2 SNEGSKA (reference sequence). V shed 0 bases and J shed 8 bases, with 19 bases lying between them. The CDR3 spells CSARDSGLGMEEKLFF. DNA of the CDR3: TGCAGTGCTAGAGATTCTGGGCTCGGGATGGAGGAAAAACTGTTTTTT.

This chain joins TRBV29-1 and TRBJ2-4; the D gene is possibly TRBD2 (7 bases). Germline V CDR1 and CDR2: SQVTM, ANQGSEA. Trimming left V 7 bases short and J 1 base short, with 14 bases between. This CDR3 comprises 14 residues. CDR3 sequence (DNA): TGCAGCGATGAGAGGGGGGGTGCCAAAAACATTCAGTACTTC. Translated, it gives CSDERGGAKNIQYF.

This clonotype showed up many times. The CDR3 region has the DNA TGTGCCAGCAGTGGGGGCCAAGAGACCCAGTACTTC. It specifies CASSGGQETQYF. This chain joins TRBV28 and TRBJ2-5; D may correspond to TRBD1 or TRBD2 (5 bases each). There are 12 residues in the CDR3. V shed 5 bases and J shed 1 base, with 5 bases lying between them. Germline values: CDR1 MDHEN, CDR2 SYDVKM.

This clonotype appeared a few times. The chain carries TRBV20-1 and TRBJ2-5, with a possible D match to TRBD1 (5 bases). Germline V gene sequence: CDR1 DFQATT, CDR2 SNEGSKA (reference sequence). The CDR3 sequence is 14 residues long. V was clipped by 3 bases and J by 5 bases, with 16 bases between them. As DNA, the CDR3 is TGCAGTGCTAGTCGCCAGGGTCTAGGGGAGACCCAGTACTTC. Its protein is CSASRQGLGETQYF.

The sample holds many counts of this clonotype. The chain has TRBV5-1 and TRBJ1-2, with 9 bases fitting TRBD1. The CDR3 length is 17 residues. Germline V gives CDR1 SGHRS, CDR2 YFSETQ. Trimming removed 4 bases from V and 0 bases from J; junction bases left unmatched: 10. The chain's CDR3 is CASSLGGQGQPNYGYTF. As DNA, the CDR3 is TGCGCCAGCAGCCTGGGGGGACAGGGCCAACCTAACTATGGCTACACCTTC.

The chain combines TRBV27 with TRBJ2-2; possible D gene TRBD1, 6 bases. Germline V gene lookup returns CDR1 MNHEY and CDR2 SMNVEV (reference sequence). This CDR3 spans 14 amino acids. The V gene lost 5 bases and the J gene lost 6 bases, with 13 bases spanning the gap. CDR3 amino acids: CASSPNRVAGELFF. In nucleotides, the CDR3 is TGTGCCAGCAGTCCGAACAGGGTGGCCGGGGAGCTGTTTTTT.

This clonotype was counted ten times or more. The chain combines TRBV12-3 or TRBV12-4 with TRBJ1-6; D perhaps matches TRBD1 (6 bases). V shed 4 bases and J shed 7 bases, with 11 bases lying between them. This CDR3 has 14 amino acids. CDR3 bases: TGTGCCAGCAGTTACAGGGAGGGGAATTCACCCCTCCACTTT. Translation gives CASSYREGNSPLHF.

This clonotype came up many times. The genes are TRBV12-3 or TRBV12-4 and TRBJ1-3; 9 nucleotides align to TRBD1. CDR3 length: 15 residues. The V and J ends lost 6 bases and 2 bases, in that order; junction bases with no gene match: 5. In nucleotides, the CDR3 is TGTGCCAGCAGCTTACAGGGGGCGACTGGAAACACCATATATTTT. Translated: CASSLQGATGNTIYF.

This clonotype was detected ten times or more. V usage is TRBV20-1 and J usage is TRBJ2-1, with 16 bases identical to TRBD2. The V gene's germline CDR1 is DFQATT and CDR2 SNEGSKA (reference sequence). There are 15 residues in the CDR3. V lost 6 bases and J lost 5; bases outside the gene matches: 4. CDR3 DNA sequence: TGCAGTGCCCCGGGACTAGCGGGAGGGAACAATGAGCAGTTCTTC. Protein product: CSAPGLAGGNNEQFF.

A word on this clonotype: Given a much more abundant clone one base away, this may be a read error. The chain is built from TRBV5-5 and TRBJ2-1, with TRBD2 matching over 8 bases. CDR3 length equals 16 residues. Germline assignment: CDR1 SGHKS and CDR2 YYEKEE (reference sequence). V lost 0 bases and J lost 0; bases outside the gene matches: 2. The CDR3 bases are TGTGCCAGCAGCTTGGACCTAGCGGGCTCCTACAATGAGCAGTTCTTC. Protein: CASSLDLAGSYNEQFF.

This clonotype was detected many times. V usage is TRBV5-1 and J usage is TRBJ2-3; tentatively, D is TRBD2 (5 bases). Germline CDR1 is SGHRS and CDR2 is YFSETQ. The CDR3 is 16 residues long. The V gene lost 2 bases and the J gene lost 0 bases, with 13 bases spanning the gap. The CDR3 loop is CASSFGVGFSTDTQYF. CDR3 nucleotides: TGCGCCAGCAGCTTCGGGGTGGGGTTCAGCACAGATACGCAGTATTTT.

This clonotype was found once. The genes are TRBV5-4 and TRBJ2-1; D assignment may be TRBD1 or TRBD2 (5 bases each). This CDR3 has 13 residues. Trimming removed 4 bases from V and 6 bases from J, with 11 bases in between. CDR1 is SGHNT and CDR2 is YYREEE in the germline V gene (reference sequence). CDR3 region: CASSPGLGNEQFF. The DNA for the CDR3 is TGTGCCAGCAGCCCGGGGCTAGGCAATGAGCAGTTCTTC. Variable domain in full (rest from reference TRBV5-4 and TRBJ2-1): ETGVTQSPTHLIKTRGQQVTLRCSSQSGHNTVSWYQQALGQGPQFIFQYYREEENGRGNFPPRFSGLQFPNYSSELNVNALELDDSALYLCASSPGLGNEQFFGPGTRLTVL.

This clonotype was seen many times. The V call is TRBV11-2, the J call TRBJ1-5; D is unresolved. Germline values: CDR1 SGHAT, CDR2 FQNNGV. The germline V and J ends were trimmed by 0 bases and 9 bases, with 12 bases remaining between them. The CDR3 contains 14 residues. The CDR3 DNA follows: TGTGCCAGCAGCTTAGATATCGGGGAGAGGCCCCAGCATTTT. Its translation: CASSLDIGERPQHF.

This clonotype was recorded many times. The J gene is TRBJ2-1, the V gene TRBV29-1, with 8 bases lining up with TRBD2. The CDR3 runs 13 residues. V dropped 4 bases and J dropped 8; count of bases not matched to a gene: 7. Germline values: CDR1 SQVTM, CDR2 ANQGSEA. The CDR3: CSVGREGIHEQFF. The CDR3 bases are TGCAGCGTTGGTCGGGAGGGTATTCATGAGCAGTTCTTC.

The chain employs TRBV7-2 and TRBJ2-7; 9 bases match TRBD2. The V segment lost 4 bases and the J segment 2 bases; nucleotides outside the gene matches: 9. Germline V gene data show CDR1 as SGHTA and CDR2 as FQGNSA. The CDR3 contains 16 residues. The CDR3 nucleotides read TGTGCCAGCAGCTCCCGGCGCGGGAGGGTTCCCTACGAGCAGTACTTC. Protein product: CASSSRRGRVPYEQYF.

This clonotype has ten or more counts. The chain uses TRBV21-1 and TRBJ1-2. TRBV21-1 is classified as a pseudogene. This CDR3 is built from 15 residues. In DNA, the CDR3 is TGTGCCAGCAGCTACAAGGAGCGGGGGAACTATGGCTACACCTTC. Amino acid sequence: CASSYKERGNYGYTF.

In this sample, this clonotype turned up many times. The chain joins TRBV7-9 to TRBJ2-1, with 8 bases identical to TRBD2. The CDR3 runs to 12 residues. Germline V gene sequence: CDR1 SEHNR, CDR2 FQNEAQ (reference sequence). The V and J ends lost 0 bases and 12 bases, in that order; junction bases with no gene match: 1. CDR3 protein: CASSLALAGQFF. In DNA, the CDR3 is TGTGCCAGCAGCTTAGCCCTAGCGGGGCAGTTCTTC.